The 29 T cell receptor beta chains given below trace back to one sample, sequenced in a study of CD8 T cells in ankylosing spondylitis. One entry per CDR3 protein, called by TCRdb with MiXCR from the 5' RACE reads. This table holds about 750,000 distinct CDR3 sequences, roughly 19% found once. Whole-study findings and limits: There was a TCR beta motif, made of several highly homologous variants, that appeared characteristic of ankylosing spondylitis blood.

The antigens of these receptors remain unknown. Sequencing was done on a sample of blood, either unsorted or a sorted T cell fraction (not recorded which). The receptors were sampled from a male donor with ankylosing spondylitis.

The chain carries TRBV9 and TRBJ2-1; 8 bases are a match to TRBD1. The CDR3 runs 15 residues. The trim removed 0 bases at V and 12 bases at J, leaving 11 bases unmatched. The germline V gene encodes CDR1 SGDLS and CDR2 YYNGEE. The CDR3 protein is CASSVGQGALGGQFF. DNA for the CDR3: TGTGCCAGCAGCGTAGGTCAGGGGGCTCTAGGTGGGCAGTTCTTC.

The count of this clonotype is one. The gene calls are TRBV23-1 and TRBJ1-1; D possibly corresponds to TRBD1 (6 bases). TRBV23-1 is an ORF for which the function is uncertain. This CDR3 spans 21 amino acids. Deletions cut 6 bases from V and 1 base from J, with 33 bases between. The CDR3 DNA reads TGCGCCAGCAGCCACACTTTGGAGACAGGAGTGAAGTGGGGATCGAACACTGAAGCTTTCTTT. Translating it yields CASSHTLETGVKWGSNTEAFF.

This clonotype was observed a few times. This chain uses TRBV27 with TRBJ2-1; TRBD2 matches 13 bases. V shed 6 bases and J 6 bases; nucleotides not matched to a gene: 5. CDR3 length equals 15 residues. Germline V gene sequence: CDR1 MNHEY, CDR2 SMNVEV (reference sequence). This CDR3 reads CASSQLAGGLNEQFF. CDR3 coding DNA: TGTGCCAGCAGCCAACTAGCGGGGGGGCTCAATGAGCAGTTCTTC.

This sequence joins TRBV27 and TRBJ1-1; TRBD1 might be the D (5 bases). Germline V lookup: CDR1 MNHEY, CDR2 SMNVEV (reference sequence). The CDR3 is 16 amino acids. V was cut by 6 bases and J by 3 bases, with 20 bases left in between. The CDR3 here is CASSTRGETRDTEAFF. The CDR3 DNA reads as TGTGCCAGCAGCACAAGAGGGGAGACCCGGGACACTGAAGCTTTCTTT.

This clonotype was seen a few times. The chain's CDR3 is CSARDETGGYTDTQYF. The CDR3, as DNA: TGCAGTGCTAGAGATGAAACAGGGGGGTACACAGATACGCAGTATTTT. The chain recombines TRBV20-1 with TRBJ2-3, with TRBD1 matching 8 bases. V shed 0 bases, J shed 2 bases, and the junction held 7 bases outside the gene matches. This CDR3 has 16 amino acids. The germline V gene has CDR1 DFQATT and CDR2 SNEGSKA (reference sequence).

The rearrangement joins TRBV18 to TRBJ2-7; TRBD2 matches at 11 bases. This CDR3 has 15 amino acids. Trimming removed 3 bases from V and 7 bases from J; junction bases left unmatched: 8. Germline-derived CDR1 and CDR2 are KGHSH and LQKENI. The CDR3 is CASSPGLAETREQYF. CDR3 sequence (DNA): TGTGCCAGCTCACCGGGACTAGCGGAAACTAGAGAGCAGTACTTC.

The CDR3 is CASSYVGTGVNGYTF. DNA of the CDR3: TGTGCCAGCAGTTACGTTGGGACAGGGGTTAATGGCTACACCTTC. The chain carries TRBV6-5 and TRBJ1-2, with 10 bases aligning to TRBD1. CDR3 length: 15 amino acids. V lost 2 bases to trimming and J lost 6 bases; unmatched junction nucleotides: 6. Germline V CDR1 and CDR2: MNHEY, SVGAGI.

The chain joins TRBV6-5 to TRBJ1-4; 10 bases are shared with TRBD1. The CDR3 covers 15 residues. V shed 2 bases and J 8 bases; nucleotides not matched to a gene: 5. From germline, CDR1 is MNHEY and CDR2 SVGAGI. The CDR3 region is CASSYVGQGREKLFF. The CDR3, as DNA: TGTGCCAGCAGTTACGTGGGACAGGGGCGCGAAAAACTGTTTTTT.

CDR3 nucleotides: TGTGCCACCAGCCCGGGACAGGGGATGGAGACCCAGTACTTC. It translates to CATSPGQGMETQYF. This chain connects TRBV15 to TRBJ2-5; 10 positions agree with TRBD1. Germline V gene sequence: CDR1 LNHNV, CDR2 YYDKDF (reference sequence). Germline trimming cut 5 bases from V and 5 bases from J; bases unmatched to any gene: 5. The CDR3 is 14 amino acids.

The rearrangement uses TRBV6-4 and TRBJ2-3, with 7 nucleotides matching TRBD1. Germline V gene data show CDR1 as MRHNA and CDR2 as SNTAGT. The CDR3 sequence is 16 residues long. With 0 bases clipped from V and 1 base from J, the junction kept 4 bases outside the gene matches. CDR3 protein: CASSDSPGGGTDTQYF. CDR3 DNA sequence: TGTGCCAGCAGTGACTCACCAGGGGGAGGCACAGATACGCAGTATTTT.

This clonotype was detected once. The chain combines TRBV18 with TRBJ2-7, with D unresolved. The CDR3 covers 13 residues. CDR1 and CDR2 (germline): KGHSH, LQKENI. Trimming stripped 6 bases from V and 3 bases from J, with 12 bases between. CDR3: CASSLSLFYEQYF. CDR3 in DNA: TGTGCCAGCTCGCTTAGCTTATTCTACGAGCAGTACTTC.

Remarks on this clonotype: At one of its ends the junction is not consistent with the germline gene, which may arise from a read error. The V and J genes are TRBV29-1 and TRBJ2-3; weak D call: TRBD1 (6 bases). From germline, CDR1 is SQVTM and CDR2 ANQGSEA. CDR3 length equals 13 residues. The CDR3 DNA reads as TGCAGCGTGGAAGGGACACTCCCAGATACGCAGTATTTT. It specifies CSVEGTLPDTQYF.

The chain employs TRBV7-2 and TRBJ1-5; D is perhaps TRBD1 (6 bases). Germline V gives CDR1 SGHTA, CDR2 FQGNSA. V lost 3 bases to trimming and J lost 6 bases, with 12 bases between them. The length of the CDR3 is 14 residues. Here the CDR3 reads CASSFPGARQPQHF. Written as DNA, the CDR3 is TGTGCCAGCAGCTTCCCGGGGGCGCGTCAGCCCCAGCATTTT.

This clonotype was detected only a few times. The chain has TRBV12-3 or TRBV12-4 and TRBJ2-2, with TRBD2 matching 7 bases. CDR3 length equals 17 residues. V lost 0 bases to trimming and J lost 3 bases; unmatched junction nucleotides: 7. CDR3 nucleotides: TGTGCCAGCAGTTTAGCCCTGGCGGGAGCTGACACCGGGGAGCTGTTTTTT. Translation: CASSLALAGADTGELFF.

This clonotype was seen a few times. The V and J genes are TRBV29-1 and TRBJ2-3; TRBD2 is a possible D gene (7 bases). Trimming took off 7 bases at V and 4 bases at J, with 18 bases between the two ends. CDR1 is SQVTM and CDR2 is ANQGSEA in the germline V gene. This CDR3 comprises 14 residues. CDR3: CSGQGGDPADTQYF. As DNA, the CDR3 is TGCAGCGGCCAAGGGGGGGATCCCGCAGATACGCAGTATTTT.

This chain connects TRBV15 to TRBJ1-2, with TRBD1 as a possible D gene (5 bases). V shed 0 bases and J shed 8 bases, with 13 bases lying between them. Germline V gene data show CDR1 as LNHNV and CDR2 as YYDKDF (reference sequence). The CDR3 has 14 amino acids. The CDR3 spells CATSRDRQGPGYTF. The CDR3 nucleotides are TGTGCCACCAGCAGAGATCGGCAGGGCCCGGGCTACACCTTC. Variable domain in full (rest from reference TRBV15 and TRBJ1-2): DAMVIQNPRYQVTQFGKPVTLSCSQTLNHNVMYWYQQKSSQAPKLLFHYYDKDFNNEADTPDNFQSRRPNTSFCFLDIRSPGLGDTAMYLCATSRDRQGPGYTFGSGTRLTVV.

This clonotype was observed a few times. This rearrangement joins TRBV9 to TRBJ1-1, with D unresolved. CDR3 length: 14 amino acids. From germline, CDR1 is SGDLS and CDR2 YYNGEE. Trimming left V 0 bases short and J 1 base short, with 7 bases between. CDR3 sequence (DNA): TGTGCCAGCAGCGTAGATCGACGGAACACTGAAGCTTTCTTT. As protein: CASSVDRRNTEAFF.

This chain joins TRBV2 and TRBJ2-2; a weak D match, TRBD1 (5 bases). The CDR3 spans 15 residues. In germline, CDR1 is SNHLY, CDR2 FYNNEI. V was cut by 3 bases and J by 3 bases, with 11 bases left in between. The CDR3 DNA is TGTGCCAGCAGTGACACAGGAGCCTACACCGGGGAGCTGTTTTTT. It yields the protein CASSDTGAYTGELFF. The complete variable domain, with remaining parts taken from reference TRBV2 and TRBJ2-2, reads EPEVTQTPSHQVTQMGQEVILRCVPISNHLYFYWYRQILGQKVEFLVSFYNNEISEKSEIFDDQFSVERPDGSNFTLKIRSTKLEDSAMYFCASSDTGAYTGELFFGEGSRLTVL.

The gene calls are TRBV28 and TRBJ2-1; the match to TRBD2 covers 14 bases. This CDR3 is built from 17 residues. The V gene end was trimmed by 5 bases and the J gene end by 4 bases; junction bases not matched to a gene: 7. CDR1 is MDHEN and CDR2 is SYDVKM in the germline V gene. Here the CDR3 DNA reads TGTGCCAGCAGTCCTCAAAGACTAGCGGGAGGGTACAATGAGCAGTTCTTC. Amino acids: CASSPQRLAGGYNEQFF.

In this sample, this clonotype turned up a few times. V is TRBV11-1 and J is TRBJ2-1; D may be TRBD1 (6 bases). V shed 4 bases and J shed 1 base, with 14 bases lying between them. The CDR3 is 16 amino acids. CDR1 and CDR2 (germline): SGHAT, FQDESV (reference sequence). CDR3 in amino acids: CASSSRQGKSYNEQFF. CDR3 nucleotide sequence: TGTGCCAGCAGCTCCCGCCAGGGGAAATCCTACAATGAGCAGTTCTTC.

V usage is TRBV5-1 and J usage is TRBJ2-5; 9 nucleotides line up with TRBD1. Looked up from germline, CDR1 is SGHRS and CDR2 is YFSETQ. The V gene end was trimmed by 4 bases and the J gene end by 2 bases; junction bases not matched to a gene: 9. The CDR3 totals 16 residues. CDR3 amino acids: CASSPGQGPSQETQYF. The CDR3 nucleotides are TGCGCCAGCAGCCCCGGACAGGGGCCCTCACAAGAGACCCAGTACTTC.

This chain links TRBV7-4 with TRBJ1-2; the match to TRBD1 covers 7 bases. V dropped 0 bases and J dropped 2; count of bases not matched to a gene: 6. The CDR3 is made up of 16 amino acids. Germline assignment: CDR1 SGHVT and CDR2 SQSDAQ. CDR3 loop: CASSLAGPGQNYGYTF. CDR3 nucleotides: TGTGCCAGCAGCTTAGCGGGCCCGGGACAGAACTATGGCTACACCTTC.

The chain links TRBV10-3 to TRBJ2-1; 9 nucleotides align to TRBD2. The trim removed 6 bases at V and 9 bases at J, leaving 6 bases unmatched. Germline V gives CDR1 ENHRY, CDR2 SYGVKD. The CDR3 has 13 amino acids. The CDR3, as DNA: TGTGCCATCAGGGGGACTAGCCATGGTGAGCAGTTCTTC. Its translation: CAIRGTSHGEQFF.

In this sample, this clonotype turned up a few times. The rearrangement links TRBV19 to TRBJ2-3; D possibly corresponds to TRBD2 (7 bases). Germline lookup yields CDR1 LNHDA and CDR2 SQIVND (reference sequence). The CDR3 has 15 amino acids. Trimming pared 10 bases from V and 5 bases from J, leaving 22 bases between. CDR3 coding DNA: TGTGCCACCGGGGGGCTAGCGGCTCTTGAAGATACGCAGTATTTT. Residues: CATGGLAALEDTQYF.

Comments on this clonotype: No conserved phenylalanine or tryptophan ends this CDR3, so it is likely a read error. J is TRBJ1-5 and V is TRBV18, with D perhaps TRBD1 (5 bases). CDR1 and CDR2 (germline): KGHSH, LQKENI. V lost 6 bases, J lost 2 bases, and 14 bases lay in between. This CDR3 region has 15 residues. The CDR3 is CASSSRDGRNQPQHS. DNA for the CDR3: TGTGCCAGCTCTTCCCGGGACGGCCGCAATCAGCCCCAGCATTCT.

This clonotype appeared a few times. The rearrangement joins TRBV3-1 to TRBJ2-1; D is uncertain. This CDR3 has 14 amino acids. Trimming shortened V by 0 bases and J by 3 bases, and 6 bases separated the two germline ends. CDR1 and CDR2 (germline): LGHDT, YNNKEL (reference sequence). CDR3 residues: CASSQDVDYNEQFF. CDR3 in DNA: TGTGCCAGCAGCCAAGATGTAGACTACAATGAGCAGTTCTTC.

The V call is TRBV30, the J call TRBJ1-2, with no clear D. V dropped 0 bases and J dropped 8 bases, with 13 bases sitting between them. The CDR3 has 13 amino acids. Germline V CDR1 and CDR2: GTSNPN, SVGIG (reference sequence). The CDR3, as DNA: TGTGCCTGGAGTGTGGAAGGTGTCGGGGGCTACACCTTC. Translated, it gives CAWSVEGVGGYTF.

CDR3 sequence (DNA): TGTGCCAGCAGCTTATTGGGACTGGTTGAACAAGAGACCCAGTACTTC. It is translated as CASSLLGLVEQETQYF. The chain carries TRBV7-9 and TRBJ2-5; D is perhaps TRBD2 (6 bases). V was cut by 2 bases and J by 2 bases, with 15 bases left in between. CDR3 length equals 16 residues. Germline CDR1 is SEHNR and CDR2 is FQNEAQ (reference sequence).

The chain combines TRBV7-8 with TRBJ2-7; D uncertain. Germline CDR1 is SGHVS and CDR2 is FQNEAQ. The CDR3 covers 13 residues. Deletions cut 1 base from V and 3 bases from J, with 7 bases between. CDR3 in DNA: TGTGCCAGCAGCTTAGGGCATGACTACGAGCAGTACTTC. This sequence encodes CASSLGHDYEQYF.